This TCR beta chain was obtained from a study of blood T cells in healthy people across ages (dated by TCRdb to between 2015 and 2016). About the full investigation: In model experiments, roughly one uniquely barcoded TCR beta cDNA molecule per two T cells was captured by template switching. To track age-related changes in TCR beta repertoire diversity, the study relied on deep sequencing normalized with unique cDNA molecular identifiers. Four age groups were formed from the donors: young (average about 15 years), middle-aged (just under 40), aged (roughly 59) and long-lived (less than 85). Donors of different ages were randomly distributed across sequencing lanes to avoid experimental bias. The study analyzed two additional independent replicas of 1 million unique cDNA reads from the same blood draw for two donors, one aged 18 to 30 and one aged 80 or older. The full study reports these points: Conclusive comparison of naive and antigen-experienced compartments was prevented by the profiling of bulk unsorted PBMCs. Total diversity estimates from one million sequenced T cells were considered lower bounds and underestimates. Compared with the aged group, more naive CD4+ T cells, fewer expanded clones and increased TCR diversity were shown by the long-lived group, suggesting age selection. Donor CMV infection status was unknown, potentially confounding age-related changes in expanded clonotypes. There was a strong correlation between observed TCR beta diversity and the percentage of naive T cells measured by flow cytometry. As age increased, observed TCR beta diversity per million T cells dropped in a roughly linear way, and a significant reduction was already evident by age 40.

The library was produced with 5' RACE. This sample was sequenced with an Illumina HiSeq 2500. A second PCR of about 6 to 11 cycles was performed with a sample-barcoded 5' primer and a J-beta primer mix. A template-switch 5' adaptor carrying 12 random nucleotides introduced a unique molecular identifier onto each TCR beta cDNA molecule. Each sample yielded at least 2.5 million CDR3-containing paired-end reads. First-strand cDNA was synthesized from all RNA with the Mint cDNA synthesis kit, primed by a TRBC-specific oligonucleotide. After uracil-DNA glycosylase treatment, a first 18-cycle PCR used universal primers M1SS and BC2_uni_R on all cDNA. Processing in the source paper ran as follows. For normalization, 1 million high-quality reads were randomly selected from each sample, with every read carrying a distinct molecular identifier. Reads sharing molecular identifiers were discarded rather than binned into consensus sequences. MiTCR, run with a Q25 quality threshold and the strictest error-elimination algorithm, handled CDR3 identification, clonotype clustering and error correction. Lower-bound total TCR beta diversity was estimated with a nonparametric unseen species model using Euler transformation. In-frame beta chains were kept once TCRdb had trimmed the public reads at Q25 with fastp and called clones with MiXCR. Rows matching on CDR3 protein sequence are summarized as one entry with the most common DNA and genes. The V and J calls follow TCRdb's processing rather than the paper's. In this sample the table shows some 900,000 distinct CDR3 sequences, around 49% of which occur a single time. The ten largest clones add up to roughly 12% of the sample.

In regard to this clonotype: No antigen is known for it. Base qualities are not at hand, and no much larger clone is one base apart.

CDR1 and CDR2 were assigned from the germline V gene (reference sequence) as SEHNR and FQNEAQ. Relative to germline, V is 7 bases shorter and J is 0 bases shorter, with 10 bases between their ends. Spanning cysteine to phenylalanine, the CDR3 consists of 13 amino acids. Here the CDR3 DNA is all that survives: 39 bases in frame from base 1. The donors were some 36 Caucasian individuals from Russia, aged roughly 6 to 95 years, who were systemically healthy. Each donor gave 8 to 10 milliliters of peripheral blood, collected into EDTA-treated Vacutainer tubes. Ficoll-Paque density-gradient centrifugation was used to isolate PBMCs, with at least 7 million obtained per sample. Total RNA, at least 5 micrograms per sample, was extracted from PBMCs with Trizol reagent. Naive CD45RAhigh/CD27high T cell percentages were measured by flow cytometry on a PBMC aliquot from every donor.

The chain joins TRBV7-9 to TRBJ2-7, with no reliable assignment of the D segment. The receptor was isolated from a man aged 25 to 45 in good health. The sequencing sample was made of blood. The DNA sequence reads TGTGCCAGCACTCGGGCGAGCTCCTACGAGCAGTACTTC. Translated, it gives CASTRASSYEQYF.